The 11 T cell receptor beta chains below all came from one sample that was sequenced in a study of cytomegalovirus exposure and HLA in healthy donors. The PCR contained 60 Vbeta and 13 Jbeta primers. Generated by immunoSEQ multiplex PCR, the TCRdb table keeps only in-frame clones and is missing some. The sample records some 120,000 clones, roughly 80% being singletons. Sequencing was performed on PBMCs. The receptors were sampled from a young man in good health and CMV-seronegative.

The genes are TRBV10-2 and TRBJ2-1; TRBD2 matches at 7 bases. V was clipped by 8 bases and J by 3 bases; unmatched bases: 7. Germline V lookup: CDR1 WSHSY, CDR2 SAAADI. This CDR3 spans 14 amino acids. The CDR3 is CASDTGTNYNEQFF. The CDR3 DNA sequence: TGCGCCAGCGACACCGGGACTAACTACAATGAGCAGTTCTTC.

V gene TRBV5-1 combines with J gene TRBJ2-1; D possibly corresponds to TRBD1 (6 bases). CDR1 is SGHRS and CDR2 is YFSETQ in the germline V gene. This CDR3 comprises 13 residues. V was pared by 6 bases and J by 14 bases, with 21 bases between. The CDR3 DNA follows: TGCGCCAGCAACGCCGGGACATATCAATTAGAGTTCTTC. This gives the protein CASNAGTYQLEFF.

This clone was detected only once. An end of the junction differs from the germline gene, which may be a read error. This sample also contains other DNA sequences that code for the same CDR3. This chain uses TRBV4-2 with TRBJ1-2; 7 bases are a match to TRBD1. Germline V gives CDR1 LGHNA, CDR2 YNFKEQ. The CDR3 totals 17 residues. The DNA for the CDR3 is TGTGCCAGTAGCCAAGTTGGTACAGGGGATGGGTGTTGTGGCTACACCTTT. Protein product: CASSQVGTGDGCCGYTF.

CDR3 bases: TGTGCCAGTAGTATAGATCGGGGGTCGTCGCGTCCCCTCCACTTT. Translated: CASSIDRGSSRPLHF. This chain uses TRBV19 with TRBJ1-6; D is possibly TRBD1 (5 bases). V lost 0 bases, J lost 13 bases, and 16 bases lay in between. This CDR3 is built from 15 residues. In germline, CDR1 is LNHDA, CDR2 SQIVND (reference sequence). Variable domain in full (rest from reference TRBV19 and TRBJ1-6): DGGITQSPKYLFRKEGQNVTLSCEQNLNHDAMYWYRQDPGQGLRLIYYSQIVNDFQKGDIAEGYSVSREKKESFPLTVTSAQKNPTAFYLCASSIDRGSSRPLHFGNGTRLTVT.

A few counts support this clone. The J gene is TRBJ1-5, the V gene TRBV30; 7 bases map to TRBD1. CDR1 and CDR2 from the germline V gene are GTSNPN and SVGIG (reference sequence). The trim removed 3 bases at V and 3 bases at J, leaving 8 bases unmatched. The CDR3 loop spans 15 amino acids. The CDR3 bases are TGTGCCTGGAGCCCCCCGGGGACAGTCAATCAGCCCCAGCATTTT. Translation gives CAWSPPGTVNQPQHF.

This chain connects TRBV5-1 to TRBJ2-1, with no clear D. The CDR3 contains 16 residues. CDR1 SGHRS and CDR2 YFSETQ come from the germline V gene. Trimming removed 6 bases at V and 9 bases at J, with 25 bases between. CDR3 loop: CASIIGPETRLGEQFF. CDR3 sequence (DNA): TGCGCCAGCATAATTGGGCCGGAAACCCGTCTCGGTGAGCAGTTCTTC. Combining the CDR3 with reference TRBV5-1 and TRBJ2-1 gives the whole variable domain KAGVTQTPRYLIKTRGQQVTLSCSPISGHRSVSWYQQTPGQGLQFLFEYFSETQRNKGNFPGRFSGRQFSNSRSEMNVSTLELGDSALYLCASIIGPETRLGEQFFGPGTRLTVL.

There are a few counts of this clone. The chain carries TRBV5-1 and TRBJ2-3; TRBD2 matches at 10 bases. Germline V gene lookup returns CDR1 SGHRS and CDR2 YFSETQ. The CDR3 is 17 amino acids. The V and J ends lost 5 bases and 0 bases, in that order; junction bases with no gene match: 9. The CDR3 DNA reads TGCGCCAGCAGACTAGCGGGACTGGGGGCTAGCACAGATACGCAGTATTTT. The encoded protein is CASRLAGLGASTDTQYF.

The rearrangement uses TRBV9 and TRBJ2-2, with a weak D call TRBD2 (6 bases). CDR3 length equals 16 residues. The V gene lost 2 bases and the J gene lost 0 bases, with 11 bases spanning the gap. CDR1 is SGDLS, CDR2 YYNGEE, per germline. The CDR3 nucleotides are TGTGCCAGCAGCGTCCTTAGCGGTCCGAACACCGGGGAGCTGTTTTTT. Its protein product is CASSVLSGPNTGELFF. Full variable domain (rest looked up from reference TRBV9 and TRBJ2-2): DSGVTQTPKHLITATGQRVTLRCSPRSGDLSVYWYQQSLDQGLQFLIQYYNGEERAKGNILERFSAQQFPDLHSELNLSSLELGDSALYFCASSVLSGPNTGELFFGEGSRLTVL.

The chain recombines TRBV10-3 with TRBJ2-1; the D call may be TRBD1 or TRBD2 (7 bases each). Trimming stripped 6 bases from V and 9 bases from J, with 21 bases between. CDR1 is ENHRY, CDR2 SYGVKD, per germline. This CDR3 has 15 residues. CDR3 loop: CAIREGAGAIGEQFF. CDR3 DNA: TGTGCCATCAGGGAGGGGGCGGGAGCGATAGGTGAGCAGTTCTTC.

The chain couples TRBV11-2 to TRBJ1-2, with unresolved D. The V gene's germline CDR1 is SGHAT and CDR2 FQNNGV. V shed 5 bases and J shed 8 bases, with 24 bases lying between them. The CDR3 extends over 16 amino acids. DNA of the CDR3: TGTGCCAGCAGCCCGAGGTTTAGAGCTCCATTTAGGGGCTACACCTTC. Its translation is CASSPRFRAPFRGYTF. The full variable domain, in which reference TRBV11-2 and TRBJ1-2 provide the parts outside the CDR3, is EAGVAQSPRYKIIEKRQSVAFWCNPISGHATLYWYQQILGQGPKLLIQFQNNGVVDDSQLPKDRFSAERLKGVDSTLKIQPAKLEDSAVYLCASSPRFRAPFRGYTFGSGTRLTVV.

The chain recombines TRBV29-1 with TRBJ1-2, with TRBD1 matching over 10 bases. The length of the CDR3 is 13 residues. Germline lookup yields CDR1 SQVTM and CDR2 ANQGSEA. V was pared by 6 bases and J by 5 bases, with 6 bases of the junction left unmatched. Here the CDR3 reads CSVGTGVGYGYTF. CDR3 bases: TGCAGCGTCGGGACAGGGGTAGGGTATGGCTACACCTTC.